This TCR beta chain was observed in a study of blood T cell repertoires in COVID-19. Study-wide background: Acute and convalescent COVID-19 specimens originated in the United States, Italy and Spain. Sources were T cells, B-cell-depleted T cells, or PBMCs; the material itself was cDNA or gDNA.

In the authors' workflow: Quantification of nucleated cells was approximated via reference gene primer amplification. Data came from immunoSEQ multiplex PCR; TCRdb stores just in-frame clones and leaves some out. Clonal size and the V and J genes are those of that table, whereas D and trimming came from the DNA. The table includes fewer than 110,000 clones, less than 90% detected once. Sequenced material: peripheral blood. The receptor was derived from a human donor in a cohort sampled during active COVID-19.

CDR3 bases: TGTGCCAGCAGCTTAGCCCTAGCGGGTCCCTACAATGAGCAGTTCTTC. Encoded protein: CASSLALAGPYNEQFF. V gene TRBV7-6 combines with J gene TRBJ2-1; 8 bases align to TRBD2. The CDR3 has 16 amino acids. Germline CDR1 and CDR2: SGHVS and FNYEAQ. Trimming at V came to 0 bases and at J to 2 bases, leaving 3 bases not matched to a gene. The full variable domain, completed using reference TRBV7-6 and TRBJ2-1, is GAGVSQSPRYKVTKRGQDVALRCDPISGHVSLYWYRQALGQGPEFLTYFNYEAQQDKSGLPNDRFSAERPEGSISTLTIQRTEQRDSAMYRCASSLALAGPYNEQFFGPGTRLTVL.